The entry below describes one TCR beta chain. Its antigen is still unknown. No much larger clone is present one base from it, and per-base qualities are unavailable. These data originate in a study of T cell changes during pregnancy in multiple sclerosis (dated by TCRdb to about 2019). With regard to the full study: Changes in the T cell repertoire over the course of pregnancy were examined in this study in women with multiple sclerosis.

Looking up the germline V gene yields CDR1 MNHEY and CDR2 SVGAGI. For this chain, trimming is 5 bases at the V end and 6 bases at the J end, and the number of junction bases without a gene match is 6. The CDR3 holds 15 amino acids from the cysteine to the phenylalanine. The sequence is cut down to CDR3 DNA, 45 bases in frame from base 1. The library was generated by the immunoSEQ multiplex PCR assay. The clones in this table, taken by TCRdb from immuneACCESS, are in-frame only. Not every clone is retained; where verified, under half of the shortfall comes from an unresolved V gene, and the cause of the rest is unknown. This sample has around 65,000 clones in its table, and 88% of those were observed once. Of the sample, over 1.5% falls within the top ten clones.

Rearrangement joined TRBV6-5 to TRBJ1-4; the junction holds 10 bases that match TRBD1. This TCR was sampled from a female donor with multiple sclerosis, enrolled in a pregnancy study. This sample comprised peripheral blood, obtained in the first trimester of pregnancy. The DNA sequence is as follows: TGTGCCAGCAGTGGACCCGACAGGGGGCATGAAAAACTGTTTTTT. Its protein is CASSGPDRGHEKLFF.